These 9 T cell receptor beta chains share one sample of origin, sequenced in a study of tumor and adjacent non-tumor tissue in lung cancer. TCRbeta libraries were built with three rounds of nested PCR, modified from ARM-PCR. MiXCR, applied by TCRdb to the multiplex PCR reads, yields one record per CDR3 protein. The data contain about 120,000 distinct CDR3 sequences, 66% of them singletons. No cell sorting was done before RNA was extracted from the tissue. The sample comprised lung tumor tissue. These receptors were collected from a man aged 25-45 years with non-small cell lung cancer.

A remark on this clonotype: Without the conserved terminal phenylalanine or tryptophan, this CDR3 likely stems from a read error. The chain employs TRBV11-2 and TRBJ2-2; perhaps TRBD1 as D (6 bases). Trimming stripped 4 bases from V and 3 bases from J, with 9 bases between. Germline V CDR1 and CDR2: SGHAT, FQNNGV. The CDR3 loop spans 14 amino acids. The CDR3 coding sequence is TGTGCCAGCAGCTCTGGGACATACACCGGGGAGCTGTTTTTA. Translation: CASSSGTYTGELFL.

Notes on this clonotype: A much bigger clone sits one base away, suggesting this may be a read error. V and J are TRBV6-5 and TRBJ2-3; 7 bases are shared with TRBD2. Trimming cost V 9 bases and J 0 bases; bases outside gene matches: 9. Germline loops: CDR1 MNHEY, CDR2 SVGAGI. The CDR3 is 15 residues long. DNA for the CDR3: TGTGCCAGGACCGCGGGACTATCTAGCACAGATACGCAGTATTTT. Residues: CARTAGLSSTDTQYF.

This clonotype was observed at least ten times. The chain uses TRBV28 and TRBJ2-3, with D perhaps TRBD1 (5 bases). Between the trimmed V and J ends, which lost 5 bases and 3 bases, there was a span of 15 bases. The CDR3 is made up of 15 amino acids. Germline V gene lookup returns CDR1 MDHEN and CDR2 SYDVKM. CDR3 loop: CASSPPGLATDTQYF. DNA of the CDR3: TGTGCCAGCAGTCCACCAGGGTTAGCAACAGATACGCAGTATTTT.

As to this clonotype: Since a much larger clone is just one base distant, this may be a read error. V usage is TRBV24-1 and J usage is TRBJ2-1; 7 positions agree with TRBD1. The CDR3 contains 14 residues. V shed 7 bases and J 7 bases; nucleotides not matched to a gene: 9. The germline gives CDR1 KGHDR, CDR2 SFDVKD. CDR3 bases: TGTGCCACCAGACAGGGGAGATTTAGGAATGAGCAGTTCTTC. Translating gives CATRQGRFRNEQFF.

The V and J genes are TRBV19 and TRBJ2-7; 9 bases are shared with TRBD2. Trimming removed 5 bases from V and 1 base from J; junction bases left unmatched: 6. Germline V gene lookup returns CDR1 LNHDA and CDR2 SQIVND (reference sequence). CDR3 length equals 15 residues. In DNA, the CDR3 is TGTGCCAGTAGTCCCCGGACTAGCGTATCCTACGAGCAGTACTTC. This translates into CASSPRTSVSYEQYF.

Details on this clonotype: This CDR3 fails to terminate in the conserved phenylalanine or tryptophan, so it likely reflects a read error. V and J are TRBV6-2 or TRBV6-3 and TRBJ2-1, with TRBD2 matching 13 bases. The CDR3 totals 14 residues. Germline assignment: CDR1 MNHEY and CDR2 SVGEGT. Here the CDR3 DNA reads TGTGCTAGCAGTTACTCGAGACTAGCGGGGGGGCAGTTCCTC. This codes for CASSYSRLAGGQFL.

On this clonotype itself: A much larger clone lies one base from this, so it may be a read error. The CDR3 region has the DNA TGTGCCAGCAGCCAACTAGGGGCAGTTACGCAGTATTTT. It yields the protein CASSQLGAVTQYF. The chain combines TRBV11-2 with TRBJ2-3; D may be TRBD1 or TRBD2 (5 bases each). Deletions cut 5 bases from V and 8 bases from J, with 14 bases between. From germline, CDR1 is SGHAT and CDR2 FQNNGV. The CDR3 consists of 13 residues.

This clonotype was found many times. V and J are TRBV4-3 and TRBJ1-6; D is ambiguous. V shed 4 bases and J shed 4 bases, with 23 bases lying between them. CDR1 and CDR2 (germline): LGHNA, YSLEER. The length of the CDR3 is 19 residues. The chain's CDR3 is CASSPDLPRRSGYNSPLHF. For the CDR3, the DNA is TGCGCCAGCAGCCCCGATTTGCCACGAAGATCGGGGTATAATTCACCCCTCCACTTT.

Regarding this clonotype: A junction end diverges from the germline sequence, so it may reflect a read error. This chain connects TRBV4-1 to TRBJ2-5; TRBD2 matches at 9 bases. Germline V lookup: CDR1 MGHRA, CDR2 YSYEKL. The CDR3 sequence is 14 residues long. The CDR3 reads CANSRSGSQETQYF. The CDR3 DNA reads TGCGCCAACAGCCGTAGCGGGAGCCAAGAGACCCAGTACTTC.